This TCR beta chain was sequenced during a study of response to subunit inactivated influenza vaccine. The CDR3 is 12 residues long. V was clipped by 4 bases and J by 7 bases, with 9 bases between them. Germline-derived CDR1 and CDR2 are SGHRS and YFSETQ. This clonotype was observed a handful of times. Each CDR3 protein is one row after TCRdb ran MiXCR on the RT-PCR reads. Of 500,000 to 650,000 distinct CDR3 sequences detected, approximately 7.1% appear once; the ten largest clones hold over 10%. This rearrangement joins TRBV5-1 to TRBJ1-5, with D unresolved. This clonotype originated in a man between 50 and 70 years old who received an inactivated influenza vaccine. Sequences were derived from PBMCs from blood, sampled roughly 24 months after vaccination. The CDR3 sequence is CASSTGRQPQHF. For the CDR3, the DNA is TGCGCCAGCAGCACCGGAAGACAGCCCCAGCATTTT.